This T cell receptor (beta chain) was identified in a study of Tregs in tolerant kidney transplant recipients. At the level of the study: FACS sorting followed a 6-day coculture of CFSE-labeled recipient PBMCs with irradiated graft donor PBMCs. Whole-study results and caveats: The most relevant donor-specific Treg TCRbeta repertoire apparently came from expansion with activated donor B cells. The small number of patients limits these findings pending further validation. No direct test of biological reproducibility was done here.

Germline values: CDR1 GTSNPN, CDR2 SVGIG (reference sequence). V was pared by 2 bases and J by 5 bases, with 18 bases between. This CDR3 comprises 15 residues. Clones were read by immunoSEQ multiplex PCR, and TCRdb kept only the in-frame ones, dropping some. Among several thousand clones, 45% to 55% were seen once, and the ten largest hold approximately 5.1%. In its sample, this clone was seen a few times. Its antigen is as yet unknown. This rearrangement joins TRBV30 to TRBJ1-2; TRBD1 is a possible D gene (5 bases). The clonotype originates from a human donor in good health. The sample taken for sequencing was CD4+ T cells from blood cultured with allogeneic cells. The CDR3, as DNA: TGTGCCTGGAGTAACGGGCCTGTTGGGGGGTATGGCTACACCTTC. Residues: CAWSNGPVGGYGYTF. The whole variable domain, remainder taken from reference TRBV30 and TRBJ1-2, is SQTIHQWPATLVQPVGSPLSLECTVEGTSNPNLYWYRQAAGRGLQLLFYSVGIGQISSEVPQNLSASRPQDRQFILSSKKLLLSDSGFYLCAWSNGPVGGYGYTFGSGTRLTVV.